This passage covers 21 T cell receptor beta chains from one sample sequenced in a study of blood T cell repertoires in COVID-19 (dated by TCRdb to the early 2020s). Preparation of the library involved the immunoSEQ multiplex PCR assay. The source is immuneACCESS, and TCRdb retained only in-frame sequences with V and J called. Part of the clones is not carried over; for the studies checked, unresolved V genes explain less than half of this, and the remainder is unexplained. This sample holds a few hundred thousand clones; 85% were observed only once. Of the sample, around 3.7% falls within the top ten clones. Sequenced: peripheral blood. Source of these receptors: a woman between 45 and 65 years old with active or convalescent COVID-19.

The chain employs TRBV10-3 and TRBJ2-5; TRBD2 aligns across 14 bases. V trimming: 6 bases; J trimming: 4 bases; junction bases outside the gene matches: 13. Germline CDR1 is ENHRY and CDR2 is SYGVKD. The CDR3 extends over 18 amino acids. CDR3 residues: CAISGTSGRIGSIETQYF. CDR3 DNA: TGTGCCATCAGCGGGACTAGCGGGAGAATAGGGAGTATAGAGACCCAGTACTTC.

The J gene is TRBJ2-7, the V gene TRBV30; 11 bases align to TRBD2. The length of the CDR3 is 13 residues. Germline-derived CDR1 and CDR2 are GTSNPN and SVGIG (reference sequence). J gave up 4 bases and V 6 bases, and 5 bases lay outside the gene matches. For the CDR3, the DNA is TGTGCCTGTCGACTAGCGGGAAAATACGAGCAGTACTTC. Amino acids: CACRLAGKYEQYF. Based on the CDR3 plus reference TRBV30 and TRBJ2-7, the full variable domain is SQTIHQWPATLVQPVGSPLSLECTVEGTSNPNLYWYRQAAGRGLQLLFYSVGIGQISSEVPQNLSASRPQDRQFILSSKKLLLSDSGFYLCACRLAGKYEQYFGPGTRLTVT.

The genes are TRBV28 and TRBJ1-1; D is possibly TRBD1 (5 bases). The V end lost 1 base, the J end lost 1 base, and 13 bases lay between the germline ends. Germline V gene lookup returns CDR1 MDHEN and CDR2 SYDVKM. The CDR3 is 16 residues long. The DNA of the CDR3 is TGTGCCAGCAGTTTATTAGCAGGGTACGAGAACACTGAAGCTTTCTTT. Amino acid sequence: CASSLLAGYENTEAFF.

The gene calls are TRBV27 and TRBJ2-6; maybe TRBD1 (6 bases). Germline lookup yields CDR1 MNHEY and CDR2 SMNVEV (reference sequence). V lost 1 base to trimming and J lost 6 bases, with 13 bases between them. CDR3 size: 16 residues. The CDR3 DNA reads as TGTGCCAGCAGTTTATACAGGGTCGCTGAGGCCAACGTCCTGACTTTC. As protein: CASSLYRVAEANVLTF.

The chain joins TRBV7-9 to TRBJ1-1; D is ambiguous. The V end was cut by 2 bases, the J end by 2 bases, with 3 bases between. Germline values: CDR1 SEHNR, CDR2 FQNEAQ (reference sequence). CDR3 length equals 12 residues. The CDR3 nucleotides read TGTGCCAGCAGCTTATTAAACACTGAAGCTTTCTTT. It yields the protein CASSLLNTEAFF.

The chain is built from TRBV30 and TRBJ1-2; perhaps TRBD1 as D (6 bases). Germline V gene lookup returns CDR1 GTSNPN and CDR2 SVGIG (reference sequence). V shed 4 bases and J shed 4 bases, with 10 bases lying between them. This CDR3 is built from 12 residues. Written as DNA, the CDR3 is TGTGCCTGGAACGGGGGGCTCTATGGCTACACCTTC. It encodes CAWNGGLYGYTF.

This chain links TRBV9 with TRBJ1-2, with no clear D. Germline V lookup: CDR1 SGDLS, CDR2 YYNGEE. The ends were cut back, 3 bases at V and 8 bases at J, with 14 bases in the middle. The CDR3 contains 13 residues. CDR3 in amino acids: CASSALTRLGYTF. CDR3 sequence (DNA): TGTGCCAGCAGCGCCCTGACAAGGCTGGGCTACACCTTC.

The chain's CDR3 is CASSLVPGRGSPLHF. CDR3 bases: TGTGCCAGCAGCTTAGTACCGGGGAGAGGTTCACCCCTCCACTTT. This sequence joins TRBV11-2 and TRBJ1-6; no firm D call. From germline, CDR1 is SGHAT and CDR2 FQNNGV. V lost 1 base to trimming and J lost 9 bases, with 13 bases between them. This CDR3 spans 15 amino acids.

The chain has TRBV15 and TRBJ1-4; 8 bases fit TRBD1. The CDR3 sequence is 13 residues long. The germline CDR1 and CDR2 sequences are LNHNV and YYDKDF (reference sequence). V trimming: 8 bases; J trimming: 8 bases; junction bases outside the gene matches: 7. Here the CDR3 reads CATSDRAGEKLFF. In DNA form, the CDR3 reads TGTGCCACCTCGGACAGGGCGGGGGAAAAACTGTTTTTT.

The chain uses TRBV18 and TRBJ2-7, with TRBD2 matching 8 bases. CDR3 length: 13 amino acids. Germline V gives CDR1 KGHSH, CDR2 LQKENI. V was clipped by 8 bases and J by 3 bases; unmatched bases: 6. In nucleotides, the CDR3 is TGTGCCAGCACCGAGGCGGGAGGCTACGAGCAGTACTTC. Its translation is CASTEAGGYEQYF.

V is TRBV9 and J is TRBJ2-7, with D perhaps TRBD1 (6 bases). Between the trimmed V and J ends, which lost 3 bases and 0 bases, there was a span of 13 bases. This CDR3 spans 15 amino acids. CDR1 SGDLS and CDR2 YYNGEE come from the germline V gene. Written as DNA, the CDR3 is TGTGCCAGCAGCGCGGACAGCGATAGCTCCTACGAGCAGTACTTC. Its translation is CASSADSDSSYEQYF.

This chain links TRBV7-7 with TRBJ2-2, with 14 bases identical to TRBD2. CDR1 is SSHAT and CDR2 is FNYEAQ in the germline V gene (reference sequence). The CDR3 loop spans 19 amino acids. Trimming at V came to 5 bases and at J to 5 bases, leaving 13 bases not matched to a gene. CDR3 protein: CASSHREGLAGVQTGELFF. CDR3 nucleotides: TGTGCCAGCAGCCACAGGGAGGGACTAGCGGGAGTACAGACCGGGGAGCTGTTTTTT.

The chain's CDR3 is CASSAQRMNTEAFF. CDR3 nucleotides: TGTGCCAGCAGCGCACAGAGAATGAACACTGAAGCTTTCTTT. This chain joins TRBV9 and TRBJ1-1, with no clear D. This CDR3 is built from 14 residues. Germline-derived CDR1 and CDR2 are SGDLS and YYNGEE. Trimming removed 3 bases at V and 0 bases at J, with 9 bases between.

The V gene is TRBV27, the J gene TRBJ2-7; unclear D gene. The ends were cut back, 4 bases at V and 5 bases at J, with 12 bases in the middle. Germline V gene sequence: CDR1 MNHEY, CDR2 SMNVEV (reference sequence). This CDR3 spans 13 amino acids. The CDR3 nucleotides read TGTGCCAGCAGTTCCACGCGATTCCACGAGCAGTACTTC. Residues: CASSSTRFHEQYF.

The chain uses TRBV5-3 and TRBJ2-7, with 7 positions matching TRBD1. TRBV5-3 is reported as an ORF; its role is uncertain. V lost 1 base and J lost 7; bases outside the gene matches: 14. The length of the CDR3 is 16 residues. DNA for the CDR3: TGTGCCAGAAGCTTGCTCGGGACAGACCTTACGAGGGAGCAGTACTTC. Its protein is CARSLLGTDLTREQYF.

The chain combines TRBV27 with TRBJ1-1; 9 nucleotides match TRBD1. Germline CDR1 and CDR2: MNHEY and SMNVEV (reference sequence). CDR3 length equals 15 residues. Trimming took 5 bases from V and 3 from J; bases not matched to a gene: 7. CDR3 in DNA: TGTGCCAGCAGTATCCGACAGGGGGTGGACACTGAAGCTTTCTTT. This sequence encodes CASSIRQGVDTEAFF.

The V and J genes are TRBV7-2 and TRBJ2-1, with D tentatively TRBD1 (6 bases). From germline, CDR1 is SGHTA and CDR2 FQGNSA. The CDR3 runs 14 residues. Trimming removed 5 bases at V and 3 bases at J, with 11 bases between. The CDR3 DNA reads TGTGCCAGCAGCCCGCAGGGGTTCTACAATGAGCAGTTCTTC. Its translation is CASSPQGFYNEQFF. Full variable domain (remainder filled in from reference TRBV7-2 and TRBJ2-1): GAGVSQSPSNKVTEKGKDVELRCDPISGHTALYWYRQSLGQGLEFLIYFQGNSAPDKSGLPSDRFSAERTGGSVSTLTIQRTQQEDSAVYLCASSPQGFYNEQFFGPGTRLTVL.

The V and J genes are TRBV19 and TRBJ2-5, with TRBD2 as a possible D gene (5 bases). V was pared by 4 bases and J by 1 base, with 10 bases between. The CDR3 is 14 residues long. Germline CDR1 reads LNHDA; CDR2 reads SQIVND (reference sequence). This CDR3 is CASSSPGVQETQYF. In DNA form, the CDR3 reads TGTGCCAGTAGTAGCCCCGGGGTCCAAGAGACCCAGTACTTC.

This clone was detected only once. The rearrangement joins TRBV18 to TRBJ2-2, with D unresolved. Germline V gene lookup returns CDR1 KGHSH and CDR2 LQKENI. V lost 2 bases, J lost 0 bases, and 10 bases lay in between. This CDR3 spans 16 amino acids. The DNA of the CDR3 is TGTGCCAGCTCACCAAATGCGGTTCCGAACACCGGGGAGCTGTTTTTT. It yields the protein CASSPNAVPNTGELFF.

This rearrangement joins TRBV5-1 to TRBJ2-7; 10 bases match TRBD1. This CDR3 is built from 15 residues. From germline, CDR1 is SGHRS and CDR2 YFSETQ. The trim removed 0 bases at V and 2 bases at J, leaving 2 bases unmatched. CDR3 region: CASSLAGTGAYEQYF. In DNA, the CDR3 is TGCGCCAGCAGCTTGGCCGGGACAGGGGCCTACGAGCAGTACTTC. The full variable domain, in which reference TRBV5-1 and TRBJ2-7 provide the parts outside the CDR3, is KAGVTQTPRYLIKTRGQQVTLSCSPISGHRSVSWYQQTPGQGLQFLFEYFSETQRNKGNFPGRFSGRQFSNSRSEMNVSTLELGDSALYLCASSLAGTGAYEQYFGPGTRLTVT.

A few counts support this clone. CDR3 sequence reads: CASSQSLGTGIAEAFF. In nucleotides, the CDR3 is TGTGCCAGCAGCCAATCACTGGGGACAGGGATAGCTGAAGCTTTCTTT. The rearrangement joins TRBV4-2 to TRBJ1-1; 9 bases agree with TRBD1. The J segment lost 6 bases and the V segment lost 2 bases, leaving 10 bases of the junction unmatched. Germline V gives CDR1 LGHNA, CDR2 YNFKEQ. The length of the CDR3 is 16 residues.